The 18 T cell receptor beta chains given below trace back to one sample, sequenced in a study of HIV-infected patients and healthy controls. Each CDR3 protein is one row after TCRdb ran MiXCR on the 5' RACE reads. The sample consists of under 70,000 distinct CDR3 sequences, roughly 19% of them appearing once. Material for sequencing was CD4+ T cells from blood. These receptors originate from a human donor in good health.

This clonotype was picked up a small number of times. One junction end does not reproduce the germline sequence, and a read error may be involved. The V call is TRBV5-5, the J call TRBJ1-2; tentatively, D is TRBD1 (6 bases). This CDR3 has 11 residues. Germline assignment: CDR1 SGHKS and CDR2 YYEKEE (reference sequence). The chain's CDR3 is CASSIDTGYAF. The CDR3 nucleotides are TGTGCCAGCAGCATAGACACAGGGTACGCCTTC.

The V call is TRBV19, the J call TRBJ1-5; 8 bases line up with TRBD1. The V gene's germline CDR1 is LNHDA and CDR2 SQIVND (reference sequence). The CDR3 has 15 amino acids. Trimming cost V 5 bases and J 4 bases; bases outside gene matches: 7. CDR3 amino acids: CASSEDRVGNQPQHF. The CDR3 bases are TGTGCCAGTAGTGAGGACAGGGTCGGAAATCAGCCCCAGCATTTT.

This clonotype has only a few counts. The chain uses TRBV6-5 and TRBJ1-2, with 10 bases fitting TRBD1. The CDR3 consists of 13 residues. Per the germline V gene, CDR1 is MNHEY and CDR2 is SVGAGI. V was clipped by 6 bases and J by 8 bases; unmatched bases: 6. For the CDR3, the DNA is TGTGCCAGCAGCTCCGGGACAGGGGCCGGCTACACCTTC. Its protein is CASSSGTGAGYTF.

The chain joins TRBV20-1 to TRBJ2-7; TRBD2 agrees at 7 bases. The CDR3 is 13 residues long. V lost 3 bases, J lost 0 bases, and 2 bases stayed unmatched. CDR1 is DFQATT, CDR2 SNEGSKA, per germline (reference sequence). The CDR3 loop reads CSASGGTSYEQYF. The CDR3 bases are TGCAGTGCTAGCGGGGGGACCTCCTACGAGCAGTACTTC.

The rearrangement links TRBV4-3 to TRBJ1-3; TRBD1 is a possible D gene (5 bases). This CDR3 has 17 amino acids. Trimming stripped 0 bases from V and 1 base from J, with 13 bases between. The germline gives CDR1 LGHNA, CDR2 YSLEER. DNA for the CDR3: TGCGCCAGCAGCCAAGATCCAGGGAAAATATCTGGAAACACCATATATTTT. This translates into CASSQDPGKISGNTIYF.

This clonotype was observed many times. The chain employs TRBV7-8 and TRBJ2-2; TRBD1 agrees at 9 bases. CDR1 SGHVS and CDR2 FQNEAQ come from the germline V gene. The V segment lost 6 bases and the J segment 1 base; nucleotides outside the gene matches: 3. The CDR3 extends over 15 amino acids. In DNA, the CDR3 is TGTGCCAGCAGATCGGACAGGGGGAACACCGGGGAGCTGTTTTTT. This translates into CASRSDRGNTGELFF.

This clonotype was recorded a few times. The chain has TRBV19 and TRBJ2-4, with 11 bases lining up with TRBD2. Germline V gives CDR1 LNHDA, CDR2 SQIVND (reference sequence). V was clipped by 4 bases and J by 10 bases; unmatched bases: 15. This CDR3 has 17 amino acids. The CDR3 region is CASSTLAGGNPFQIQYF. For the CDR3, the DNA is TGTGCCAGTAGTACGTTAGCGGGAGGGAACCCCTTTCAGATTCAGTACTTC.

This clonotype was seen a handful of times. The CDR3 coding sequence is TGTGCCAGCACCCGGGATCCGCGATCCGAGCAGTACTTC. This codes for CASTRDPRSEQYF. The chain is built from TRBV27 and TRBJ2-7, with D perhaps matching TRBD2 (5 bases). The ends were cut back, 7 bases at V and 6 bases at J, with 16 bases in the middle. Germline V gene lookup returns CDR1 MNHEY and CDR2 SMNVEV (reference sequence). The CDR3 runs 13 residues.

This chain joins TRBV3-1 and TRBJ2-7; the match to TRBD2 covers 7 bases. The V gene end was trimmed by 4 bases and the J gene end by 6 bases; junction bases not matched to a gene: 6. CDR1 is LGHDT, CDR2 YNNKEL, per germline (reference sequence). The CDR3 is 13 residues long. Written as DNA, the CDR3 is TGTGCCAGCAGCCGTCGACTAGCAAGCGAGCAGTACTTC. Amino acids: CASSRRLASEQYF.

This clonotype was counted many times. The chain uses TRBV11-2 and TRBJ2-1; 11 bases align to TRBD2. In germline, CDR1 is SGHAT, CDR2 FQNNGV. V shed 3 bases, J shed 9 bases, and the junction held 7 bases outside the gene matches. CDR3 length: 15 amino acids. The CDR3 bases are TGTGCCAGCAGCTTGGGTTTAGCGGGGGGGACTGAGCAGTTCTTC. Protein: CASSLGLAGGTEQFF.

This clonotype was counted only a few times. The rearrangement uses TRBV19 and TRBJ2-6; 9 bases agree with TRBD1. The junction had 9 bases not matched to a gene; V was cut back by 9 bases and J by 0 bases. Germline CDR1 reads LNHDA; CDR2 reads SQIVND (reference sequence). The CDR3 covers 17 residues. In DNA, the CDR3 is TGTGCCAGCGCCCGACAGGGGGTAAACTCTGGGGCCAACGTCCTGACTTTC. This encodes CASARQGVNSGANVLTF. Full variable domain (rest looked up from reference TRBV19 and TRBJ2-6): DGGITQSPKYLFRKEGQNVTLSCEQNLNHDAMYWYRQDPGQGLRLIYYSQIVNDFQKGDIAEGYSVSREKKESFPLTVTSAQKNPTAFYLCASARQGVNSGANVLTFGAGSRLTVL.

This clonotype was observed at least ten times. V gene TRBV7-9 combines with J gene TRBJ1-1, with D maybe TRBD1 (5 bases). This CDR3 is 14 amino acids long. Trimming pared 1 base from V and 5 bases from J, leaving 11 bases between. Germline CDR1 is SEHNR and CDR2 is FQNEAQ (reference sequence). The CDR3 loop reads CASSLGGARTEAFF. The CDR3 DNA reads TGTGCCAGCAGCTTAGGAGGGGCGAGGACTGAAGCTTTCTTT. Full variable domain (rest looked up from reference TRBV7-9 and TRBJ1-1): DTGVSQNPRHKITKRGQNVTFRCDPISEHNRLYWYRQTLGQGPEFLTYFQNEAQLEKSRLLSDRFSAERPKGSFSTLEIQRTEQGDSAMYLCASSLGGARTEAFFGQGTRLTVV.

CDR3 residues: CASGLLLLATQYF. CDR3 nucleotides: TGTGCTAGTGGTTTACTATTGCTAGCTACGCAGTATTTT. This chain links TRBV12-5 with TRBJ2-3; a weak D match, TRBD2 (5 bases). From germline, CDR1 is LGHNT and CDR2 FRNRAP. V lost 3 bases, J lost 8 bases, and 12 bases lay in between. There are 13 residues in the CDR3.

This clonotype turned up a few times. This sequence joins TRBV30 and TRBJ2-3, with D possibly TRBD2 on 5 matching bases. The CDR3 runs to 14 residues. V gave up 7 bases and J gave up 3 bases, with 17 bases separating them. Germline V gene data show CDR1 as GTSNPN and CDR2 as SVGIG (reference sequence). CDR3 loop: CALTTSPGTDTQYF. The CDR3 DNA is TGTGCCTTGACGACTTCTCCGGGGACAGATACGCAGTATTTT.

This clonotype has a handful of counts. The chain links TRBV14 to TRBJ2-1; the match to TRBD2 covers 11 bases. The CDR3 extends over 18 amino acids. Germline V gene data show CDR1 as SGHDN and CDR2 as FVKESK. V was pared by 0 bases and J by 3 bases, with 7 bases of the junction left unmatched. The CDR3 loop reads CASSQELGTSGGYNEQFF. The CDR3 DNA follows: TGTGCCAGCAGCCAAGAATTGGGCACTAGCGGGGGCTACAATGAGCAGTTCTTC.

This clonotype was found a few times. The chain uses TRBV20-1 and TRBJ2-1, with TRBD2 identical over 9 bases. CDR3 length: 13 amino acids. With V trimmed by 3 bases and J by 6 bases, 3 bases remained unmatched. Germline lookup yields CDR1 DFQATT and CDR2 SNEGSKA (reference sequence). The CDR3 is CSASLAGVNEQFF. The CDR3, as DNA: TGCAGTGCTAGTTTAGCGGGGGTCAATGAGCAGTTCTTC.

About this clonotype: This clone may be a read error of a much larger clone one base away. The genes are TRBV12-3 or TRBV12-4 and TRBJ1-5, with 7 nucleotides matching TRBD1. The length of the CDR3 is 15 residues. The chain's CDR3 is CASSLTGHSNRPQHF. For the CDR3, the DNA is TGTGCCAGCAGTCTGACAGGGCATAGCAATCGGCCCCAGCATTTT.

The sample holds many counts of this clonotype. The chain recombines TRBV5-1 with TRBJ2-2, with D perhaps matching TRBD2 (5 bases). Germline V lookup: CDR1 SGHRS, CDR2 YFSETQ. This CDR3 comprises 15 residues. V lost 4 bases and J 5 bases, leaving 15 bases between the germline ends. This chain's CDR3 is CASSKMGGQTGELFF. DNA for the CDR3: TGCGCCAGCAGCAAAATGGGCGGGCAGACCGGGGAGCTGTTTTTT.